A selection of T cell receptor beta chains follows, all from one sample in a study of CD4 T cells in relation to SARS-CoV-2 and coronaviruses. Assay used: immunoSEQ multiplex PCR; TCRdb lists only in-frame clones, some missing. The repertoire holds tens of thousands of clones, with 80% to 90% as singletons. The sequenced sample was memory CD4+ T cells from PBMCs. The receptor set was obtained from an adult with COVID-19. Each CDR3 is given with its conserved first and last residue. D genes are given only for firm matches. Where a row states a size, it is once, few, many or the class of an expanded clone; other rows omit it.

clone_size,j_call,v_call,d_call,cdr3_aa,cdr3_nt
NA,TRBJ1-2,TRBV6-6,NA,CASSPGRRRQQNYGYTF,TGTGCCAGCAGTCCCGGACGCCGGAGGCAACAAAACTATGGCTACACCTTC
NA,TRBJ1-4,TRBV7-6,NA,CASSLEYGSNEKLFF,TGTGCCAGCAGCTTAGAGTACGGATCTAATGAAAAACTGTTTTTT
NA,TRBJ2-6,TRBV4-2,NA,CASSQEPPPGANVLTF,TGTGCCAGCAGCCAAGAGCCACCTCCTGGGGCCAACGTCCTGACTTTC
once,TRBJ2-7,TRBV10-3,TRBD2,CAIKSAGDSYEQYF,TGTGCCATTAAGTCGGCGGGAGATTCCTACGAGCAGTACTTC
NA,TRBJ1-4,TRBV5-5,NA,CASSLHPNEKLFF,TGTGCCAGCAGCTTGCATCCTAATGAAAAACTGTTTTTT
NA,TRBJ1-5,TRBV6-6,NA,CASTRVSNQPQHF,TGTGCCAGCACCCGCGTTAGCAATCAGCCCCAGCATTTT
NA,TRBJ2-3,TRBV6-5,NA,CASKDTTDTQYF,TGTGCCAGTAAAGACACGACAGATACGCAGTATTTT
NA,TRBJ2-6,TRBV30,NA,CAWGVSGSGANVLTF,TGTGCCTGGGGGGTTTCGGGCTCTGGGGCCAACGTCCTGACTTTC
NA,TRBJ1-2,TRBV2,NA,CASSDRNYGYTF,TGTGCCAGCAGTGACAGGAACTATGGCTACACCTTC
NA,TRBJ1-1,TRBV21-1,NA,CASSKLAELDTEAFF,TGTGCCAGCAGCAAATTGGCGGAGTTGGACACTGAAGCTTTCTTT
NA,TRBJ1-4,TRBV29-1,NA,CSVRVGREKLFF,TGCAGCGTTAGGGTGGGGCGTGAAAAACTGTTTTTT
NA,TRBJ2-6,TRBV7-3,NA,CASSWSSGANVLTF,TGTGCCAGCAGTTGGAGCTCTGGGGCCAACGTCCTGACTTTC
NA,TRBJ2-5,TRBV28,NA,CASSFPDREDETQYF,TGTGCCAGCAGTTTTCCCGACAGGGAGGATGAGACCCAGTACTTC
NA,TRBJ2-7,TRBV4-3,TRBD1,CASSHDRGRKNFISYEQYF,TGCGCCAGCAGCCATGACAGGGGCCGAAAAAATTTTATTAGTTACGAGCAGTACTTC
NA,TRBJ2-1,TRBV29-1,NA,CSYKRDWNEQFF,TGCAGCTATAAAAGGGATTGGAATGAGCAGTTCTTC
NA,TRBJ2-4,TRBV28,TRBD1,CASSPPPGQGKNIQYF,TGTGCCAGCAGTCCCCCCCCGGGACAGGGCAAAAACATTCAGTACTTC
few,TRBJ2-2,TRBV2,NA,CASSEALPTGELFF,TGTGCCAGCAGTGAAGCACTGCCAACCGGGGAGCTGTTTTTT
NA,TRBJ2-5,TRBV6-2/TRBV6-3,TRBD2,CASSYSGLERSYNRATQYF,TGTGCCAGCAGTTACTCGGGACTAGAACGGTCCTACAATCGGGCGACCCAGTACTTC
NA,TRBJ2-1,TRBV5-1,TRBD2,CASSAKTSGKSHNEQFF,TGCGCCAGCAGCGCGAAGACTAGCGGGAAATCCCACAATGAGCAGTTCTTC
NA,TRBJ2-7,TRBV19,TRBD1,CASSSRTGSYEQYF,TGTGCCAGTAGTTCCAGGACAGGGTCCTACGAGCAGTACTTC
NA,TRBJ2-5,TRBV11-2,NA,CASSPHPGGTETQYF,TGTGCCAGCAGCCCCCACCCCGGGGGTACGGAGACCCAGTACTTC
NA,TRBJ2-7,TRBV15,NA,CATSLAPGYEQYF,TGTGCCACCAGCCTAGCCCCCGGGTACGAGCAGTACTTC
NA,TRBJ2-5,TRBV29-1,NA,CSVTPGSQETQYF,TGCAGCGTGACCCCGGGGTCTCAAGAGACCCAGTACTTC
NA,TRBJ2-1,TRBV18,NA,CASSPPGSGGSYNEQFF,TGTGCCAGCTCACCACCGGGGAGCGGAGGCTCCTACAATGAGCAGTTCTTC
NA,TRBJ2-1,TRBV28,TRBD2,CASRPSGRSTYNEQFF,TGTGCCAGCAGACCTAGCGGGAGAAGCACCTACAATGAGCAGTTCTTC
few,TRBJ1-6,TRBV4-3,NA,CASSQTAGSSPLHF,TGCGCCAGCAGCCAAACGGCAGGGAGTTCACCCCTCCACTTT
NA,TRBJ2-5,TRBV6-5,NA,CATLGVDEETQYF,TGTGCCACCCTCGGAGTGGATGAAGAGACCCAGTACTTC
NA,TRBJ2-4,TRBV6-2/TRBV6-3,TRBD1,CASSYTWTGLGKNIQYF,TGTGCCAGCAGTTACACTTGGACAGGGCTGGGGAAAAACATTCAGTACTTC
NA,TRBJ1-3,TRBV19,TRBD1,CASSGTAGNTIYF,TGTGCCAGTAGTGGGACAGCTGGAAACACCATATATTTT
NA,TRBJ2-1,TRBV25-1,TRBD2,CASADPSGSYNEQFF,TGTGCCAGTGCCGACCCTAGCGGTTCCTACAATGAGCAGTTCTTC
NA,TRBJ2-1,TRBV7-2,NA,CASSLRHSSYNEQFF,TGTGCCAGCAGCCTCCGCCACAGCTCCTACAATGAGCAGTTCTTC
NA,TRBJ1-4,TRBV6-5,NA,CASTGVGTTNEKLFF,TGTGCCAGCACCGGGGTAGGGACAACTAATGAAAAACTGTTTTTT
NA,TRBJ1-5,TRBV16,NA,CASSQQVYQPQHF,TGTGCCAGCAGCCAACAGGTATATCAGCCCCAGCATTTT
NA,TRBJ2-7,TRBV30,NA,CAWSRSGVYEQYF,TGTGCCTGGAGTCGGTCGGGAGTCTACGAGCAGTACTTC
NA,TRBJ2-5,TRBV5-1,NA,CASSLRREETQYF,TGCGCCAGCAGCTTACGGCGTGAAGAGACCCAGTACTTC
once,TRBJ2-1,TRBV12-3/TRBV12-4,NA,CASSLGIHEQFF,TGTGCCAGCAGTTTAGGAATACATGAGCAGTTCTTC
NA,TRBJ2-5,TRBV7-2,NA,CASSRDHGTQYF,TGTGCCAGCAGCCGGGATCACGGGACCCAGTACTTC
NA,TRBJ1-1,TRBV2,NA,CASTKNGAGAFF,TGTGCCAGCACCAAGAATGGGGCAGGAGCTTTCTTT
NA,TRBJ1-2,TRBV2,NA,CASSEISGGTYGYTF,TGTGCCAGCAGTGAAATTTCGGGGGGAACCTATGGCTACACCTTC
NA,TRBJ1-5,TRBV7-2,NA,CASSPSPNQPQHF,TGTGCCAGCAGCCCGAGCCCCAATCAGCCCCAGCATTTT
NA,TRBJ2-1,TRBV11-3,NA,CASSLGGTTYNEQFF,TGTGCCAGCAGCTTAGGCGGAACCACCTACAATGAGCAGTTCTTC
once,TRBJ2-7,TRBV18,NA,CASSPTSGRGAYEQYF,TGTGCCAGCTCACCTACTTCGGGTCGAGGGGCTTACGAGCAGTACTTC
NA,TRBJ2-5,TRBV27,NA,CASSSRGETQYF,TGTGCCAGCAGTAGCAGGGGAGAGACCCAGTACTTC
once,TRBJ2-3,TRBV9,NA,CASSVGISTDTQYF,TGTGCCAGCAGCGTAGGAATCAGCACAGATACGCAGTATTTT
NA,TRBJ1-5,TRBV4-2,NA,CASSIQADNQPQHF,TGTGCCAGCAGCATTCAGGCCGACAATCAGCCCCAGCATTTT
NA,TRBJ2-2,TRBV7-2,NA,CASRATAELFF,TGTGCCAGCAGAGCCACGGCTGAGCTGTTTTTT
NA,TRBJ2-5,TRBV4-1,TRBD2,CASSPGLAGGQETQYF,TGCGCCAGCAGCCCCGGACTAGCGGGAGGGCAAGAGACCCAGTACTTC
NA,TRBJ1-4,TRBV28,NA,CASSSPGGSFSEKLFF,TGTGCCAGCAGCTCCCCCGGGGGGAGTTTTAGTGAAAAACTGTTTTTT